Sequencing of this TCR beta chain was carried out in a study of CD8+CD57+ T cells in acquired aplastic anemia (dated by TCRdb to between 2018 and 2020). Looking at the study overall: Extracted DNA from sorted CD4+ and CD8+ cells averaged approximately 3 ug, ranging from roughly 0.19 to 27.4 ug. CD8+CD57+ expansion was defined as frequency above the mean frequency observed in healthy subjects. Here is what the overall study found, with its caveats: About 28 CD8+ CDR3 sequences were found in both patients and controls but appeared to be highly expressed in patients and within the immunodominant clones of the patients. Between patients and healthy controls, no significant difference in CD8+ Simpson's diversity was found (P=0.060).

V has 4 bases trimmed and J has 5 bases trimmed; junction bases matching no gene number 6. CDR3 length: 14 amino acids, cysteine to phenylalanine. The DNA shown is the 42-base CDR3, in frame from base 1. CDR1 and CDR2 (SGHRS, YFSETQ) derive from the germline V gene. Profiling of TCR beta VDJ combinations and CDR3 sequences used genomic DNA as the template. An Illumina HiSeq 2000 was the platform used for TCR repertoire sequencing. The source study handled its data this way. Repertoires were assessed using TRBV/TRBJ rearrangement plots, CDR3 size and DJ length profiles, and Simpson's diversity index. Whichever DNA sequence was most abundant in the deep sequencing data was defined as the immunodominant clone. CDR3 amino acid sequences were checked for sharing between subjects and were compared against published repertoires and the VDJdb database. Clones were called with MiXCR by TCRdb after fastp trimmed the public reads at Q25, and only in-frame beta chains were retained. Rows with one shared CDR3 protein collapse into an entry with the most common genes and DNA. For this entry, the V and J calls and clone size follow TCRdb and not the study's own pipeline. In this sample the table shows over 250,000 distinct CDR3 sequences, roughly 61% of which occur a single time. The ten most abundant clones make up around 1.2% of the sample.

Patients chosen for sequencing had shown expansion of CD8+CD57+ cells by flow cytometry. Severe acquired aplastic anemia was diagnosed in all patients according to International Study of Aplastic Anemia and Agranulocytosis and Camitta criteria. No patient had received any therapy when blood was sampled. In this study, sorted CD4+ and CD8+ T cells from the blood of healthy subjects and of severe aplastic anemia patients had their TCR repertoires deep-sequenced. Patients were enrolled under clinicaltrials.gov protocols 00001620, 01623167, 00001397, 00071045, 00081523 and 00961064 in the USA. Ficoll-Paque density gradient centrifugation was used to isolate peripheral blood mononuclear cells. Before DNA extraction, CD4+ and CD8+ T cells were sorted by FACS or by magnetic beads. Notes on this clonotype: Its antigen specificity is not known. Base qualities are not provided; no much larger clone lies one nucleotide away.

The rearrangement combines TRBV5-1 with TRBJ2-1; the junction holds 7 bases that match TRBD1. The clonotype was recovered from a human donor with aplastic anemia. The material sequenced was sorted CD4+, CD8+, or CD8+CD57+ T cells (not recorded which) from PBMCs. CDR3 protein: CASSPDRADNEQFF. The sequence in DNA is TGCGCCAGCAGCCCAGACAGGGCGGACAATGAGCAGTTCTTC.